This T cell receptor beta chain was found in a study of response to subunit inactivated influenza vaccine. Study-wide results and limits: Few additional T cells are recruited per seasonal influenza vaccination, authors suggested.

TCRdb fed the RT-PCR reads into MiXCR, producing one record per CDR3 protein. The sample holds approximately 480,000 distinct CDR3 sequences, 9.5% to 12% seen once. Ten or more counts support this clonotype. Its antigen is not known. This CDR3 comprises 13 residues. Trimming removed 3 bases at V and 4 bases at J, with 9 bases between. In germline, CDR1 is SGHAT, CDR2 FQDESV (reference sequence). This material consisted of PBMCs from blood, taken roughly 46 days after vaccination. The V and J genes are TRBV11-1 and TRBJ2-5; weak D call: TRBD2 (5 bases). The sequence was obtained from a man aged 50-60 years who received an inactivated influenza vaccine. The DNA for the CDR3 is TGTGCCAGCAGCTTCTGGGGAGCAGAGACCCAGTACTTC. This encodes CASSFWGAETQYF.